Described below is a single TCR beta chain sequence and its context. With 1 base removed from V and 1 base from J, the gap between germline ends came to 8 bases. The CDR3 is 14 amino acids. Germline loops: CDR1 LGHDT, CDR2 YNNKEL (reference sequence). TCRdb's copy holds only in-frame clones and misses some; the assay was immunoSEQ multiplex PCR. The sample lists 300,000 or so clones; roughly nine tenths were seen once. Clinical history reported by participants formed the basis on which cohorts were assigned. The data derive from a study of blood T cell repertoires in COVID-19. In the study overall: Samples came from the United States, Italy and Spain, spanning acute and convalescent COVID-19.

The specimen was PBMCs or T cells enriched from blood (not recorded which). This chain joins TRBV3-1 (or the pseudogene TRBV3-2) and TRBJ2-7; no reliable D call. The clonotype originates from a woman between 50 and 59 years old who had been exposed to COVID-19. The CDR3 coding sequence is TGTGCCAGCAGCCAAGTTGACTCGTCCTACGAGCAGTACTTC. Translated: CASSQVDSSYEQYF.